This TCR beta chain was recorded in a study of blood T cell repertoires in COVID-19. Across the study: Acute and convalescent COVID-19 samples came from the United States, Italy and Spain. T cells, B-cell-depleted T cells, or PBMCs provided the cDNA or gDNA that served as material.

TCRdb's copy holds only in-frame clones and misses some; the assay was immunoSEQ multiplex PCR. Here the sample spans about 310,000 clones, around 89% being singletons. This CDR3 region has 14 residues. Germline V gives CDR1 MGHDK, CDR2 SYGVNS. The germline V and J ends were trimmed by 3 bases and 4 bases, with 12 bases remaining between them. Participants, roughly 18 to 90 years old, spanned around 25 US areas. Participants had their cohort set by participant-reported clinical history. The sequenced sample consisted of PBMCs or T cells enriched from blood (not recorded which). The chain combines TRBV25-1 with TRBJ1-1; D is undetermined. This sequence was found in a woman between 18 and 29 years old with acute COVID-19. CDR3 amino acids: CASSDPGRVTEAFF. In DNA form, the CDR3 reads TGTGCCAGCAGTGACCCCGGGAGGGTCACTGAAGCTTTCTTT. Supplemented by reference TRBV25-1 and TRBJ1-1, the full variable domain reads EADIYQTPRYLVIGTGKKITLECSQTMGHDKMYWYQQDPGMELHLIHYSYGVNSTEKGDLSSESTVSRIRTEHFPLTLESARPSHTSQYLCASSDPGRVTEAFFGQGTRLTVV.